The clone carrying this TCR beta chain was found once. Its cognate antigen is unknown. The sample comes from a study of cytomegalovirus exposure and HLA in healthy donors. The CDR3 length is 12 residues. CDR1 and CDR2 from the germline V gene are SEHNR and FQNEAQ (reference sequence). V was cut by 0 bases and J by 15 bases, with 12 bases left in between. Amplification used 60 Vbeta primers and 13 Jbeta primers. Only in-frame clones appear in the TCRdb table, and some are missing; sequencing was by immunoSEQ multiplex PCR. This sample yields approximately 80,000 clones, of which around 72% are seen a single time; 16% belongs to the top ten. The donors (healthy individuals) were bone marrow donors. Study outcomes and limitations: 87-base-pair reads could not separate some V segments, including TRBV6-2 and TRBV6-3.

The sequenced material came from PBMCs. This chain uses TRBV7-9 with TRBJ2-1; D is possibly TRBD2 (6 bases). The origin of this receptor is a woman aged 40 to 50 in good health and CMV-seropositive. CDR3 nucleotides: TGTGCCAGCAGCTTAGCGGAGGGCAGGCGGTTCTTC. As protein: CASSLAEGRRFF. Full variable domain (remainder filled in from reference TRBV7-9 and TRBJ2-1): DTGVSQNPRHKITKRGQNVTFRCDPISEHNRLYWYRQTLGQGPEFLTYFQNEAQLEKSRLLSDRFSAERPKGSFSTLEIQRTEQGDSAMYLCASSLAEGRRFFGPGTRLTVL.